This TCR beta chain originates from a study of T cell repertoires in cytomegalovirus infection. TCRdb ran MiXCR on the reads and lists one entry per CDR3 protein. Among approximately 630,000 distinct CDR3 sequences listed, 20% to 25% were seen once. This clonotype was found a few times. The antigen is unknown. The CDR3 length is 16 residues. The V and J ends lost 6 bases and 0 bases respectively, with 12 bases between them. CDR1 and CDR2 from the germline V gene are ENHRY and SYGVKD. Study-level results: In two of eight donors, the top clonotype was HLA-C-restricted CMV-specific.

Sequenced: CD8+ T cells from PBMCs. V is TRBV10-3 and J is TRBJ2-6, with D unresolved. The clonotype was recovered from a human donor in good health (CMV status not recorded). Some clones in this sample may be carry-over from other donors' samples. CDR3 amino acids: CAISEDLSSGANVLTF. CDR3 DNA sequence: TGTGCCATCAGCGAGGATCTGAGCTCTGGGGCCAACGTCCTGACTTTC.